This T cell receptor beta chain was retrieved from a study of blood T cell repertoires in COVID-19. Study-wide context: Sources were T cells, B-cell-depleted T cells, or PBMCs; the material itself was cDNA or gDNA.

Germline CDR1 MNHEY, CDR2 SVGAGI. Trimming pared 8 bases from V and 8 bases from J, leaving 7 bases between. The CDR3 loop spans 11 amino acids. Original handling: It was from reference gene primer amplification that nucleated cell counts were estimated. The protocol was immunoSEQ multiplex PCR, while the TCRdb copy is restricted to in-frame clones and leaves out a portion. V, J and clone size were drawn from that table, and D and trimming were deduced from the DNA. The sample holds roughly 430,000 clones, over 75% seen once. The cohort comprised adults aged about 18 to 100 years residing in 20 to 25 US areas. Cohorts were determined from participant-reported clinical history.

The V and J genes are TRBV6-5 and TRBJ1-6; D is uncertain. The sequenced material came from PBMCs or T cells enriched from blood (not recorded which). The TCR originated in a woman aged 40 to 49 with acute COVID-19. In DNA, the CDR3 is TGTGCCAGCGGGCCTTATTCACCCCTCCACTTT. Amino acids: CASGPYSPLHF.